This T cell receptor beta chain was captured in a study of T cells after yellow fever vaccination. Study details: Low-cell-number fractions were prepared with SMART-Seq v4 Ultra Low Input.

V gave up 5 bases and J gave up 7 bases; unmatched junction bases: 5. The CDR3 has 12 residues. Germline loops: CDR1 LGHDT, CDR2 YNNKEL (reference sequence). Via MiXCR, TCRdb re-called the 5' RACE reads, giving one row per CDR3 protein. The sample has a few hundred thousand distinct CDR3 sequences; approximately 3.9% are singletons. Points from the study as a whole: The secondary response was weaker but peaked faster, day 5 versus 15.

This clonotype has ten or more counts. The antigen remains unidentified. The clonotype comes from a man between 18 and 35 years old who received the YFV17D yellow fever vaccine. The sequencing here drew on PBMCs, taken on the day of the yellow fever booster vaccination. The J gene is TRBJ2-7, the V gene TRBV3-1; 7 nucleotides agree with TRBD1. The CDR3 is CASSYQQGEQYF. DNA of the CDR3: TGTGCCAGCAGCTATCAACAGGGGGAGCAGTACTTC.